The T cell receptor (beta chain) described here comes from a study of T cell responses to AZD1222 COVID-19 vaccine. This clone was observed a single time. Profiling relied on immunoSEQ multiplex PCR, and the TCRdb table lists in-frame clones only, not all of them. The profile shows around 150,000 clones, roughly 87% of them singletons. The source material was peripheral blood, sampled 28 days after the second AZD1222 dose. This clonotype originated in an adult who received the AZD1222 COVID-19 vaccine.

CDR3 loop: CASSGFMGSYEQYF. CDR3 coding DNA: TGTGCCAGCAGTGGGTTCATGGGTTCCTACGAGCAGTACTTC. The chain combines TRBV28 with TRBJ2-7, with D unresolved. Between the trimmed V and J ends, which lost 5 bases and 1 base, there was a span of 12 bases. Per the germline V gene, CDR1 is MDHEN and CDR2 is SYDVKM. The CDR3 is made up of 14 amino acids.